A single sample is the source of the 6 T cell receptor beta chains below, sequenced in a study of cytomegalovirus exposure and HLA in healthy donors. Amplification used 60 Vbeta primers and 13 Jbeta primers. The assay was immunoSEQ multiplex PCR, and TCRdb's table has in-frame clones only and misses some. This table holds 100,000 to 150,000 clones, approximately 80% found once. Sequencing used PBMCs. These receptors were collected from a woman in her forties in good health and CMV-seronegative.

This CDR3 reads CASSQQGAPMNTEAFF. DNA of the CDR3: TGTGCCAGCTCACAACAGGGGGCCCCCATGAACACTGAAGCTTTCTTT. The chain is built from TRBV18 and TRBJ1-1; 9 bases line up with TRBD1. CDR3 size: 16 residues. The V gene's germline CDR1 is KGHSH and CDR2 LQKENI. With V trimmed by 4 bases and J by 0 bases, 6 bases remained unmatched.

V usage is TRBV15 and J usage is TRBJ1-1; 10 positions agree with TRBD1. The V segment lost 1 base and the J segment 4 bases; nucleotides outside the gene matches: 6. Germline V gene sequence: CDR1 LNHNV, CDR2 YYDKDF (reference sequence). The CDR3 consists of 16 residues. CDR3 nucleotide sequence: TGTGCCACCAGCAGAGGACAGGGGGCGGCTGGCACTGAAGCTTTCTTT. Translation: CATSRGQGAAGTEAFF. The whole variable domain, filled in from reference TRBV15 and TRBJ1-1, reads DAMVIQNPRYQVTQFGKPVTLSCSQTLNHNVMYWYQQKSSQAPKLLFHYYDKDFNNEADTPDNFQSRRPNTSFCFLDIRSPGLGDTAMYLCATSRGQGAAGTEAFFGQGTRLTVV.

V and J are TRBV2 and TRBJ2-7; 7 bases are shared with TRBD1. The germline V gene has CDR1 SNHLY and CDR2 FYNNEI. V lost 6 bases, J lost 9 bases, and 17 bases stayed unmatched. This CDR3 contains 15 residues. The CDR3 sequence is CASRPGGQALMGQYF. As DNA, the CDR3 is TGTGCCAGCAGACCCGGAGGACAGGCCCTTATGGGGCAGTACTTC.

The chain employs TRBV4-2 and TRBJ2-3, with TRBD2 matching 8 bases. This CDR3 has 15 residues. After removal of 1 base from V and 3 bases from J, the junction contained 3 bases not matched to a gene. Germline CDR1 reads LGHNA; CDR2 reads YNFKEQ. DNA of the CDR3: TGTGCCAGCAGCCAAGCGGGAGGGCCAACAGATACGCAGTATTTT. This codes for CASSQAGGPTDTQYF.

The chain uses TRBV28 and TRBJ2-5; 8 positions match TRBD2. Germline V gives CDR1 MDHEN, CDR2 SYDVKM. This CDR3 spans 15 amino acids. The V gene end was trimmed by 5 bases and the J gene end by 4 bases; junction bases not matched to a gene: 9. In nucleotides, the CDR3 is TGTGCCAGCAGTGAACAATATAGCGGGACAGAGACCCAGTACTTC. It yields the protein CASSEQYSGTETQYF.

The gene calls are TRBV30 and TRBJ2-3, with 9 bases matching TRBD2. This CDR3 region has 16 residues. After removal of 3 bases from V and 2 bases from J, the junction contained 9 bases not matched to a gene. Germline V gives CDR1 GTSNPN, CDR2 SVGIG (reference sequence). This chain's CDR3 is CAWRTSAGGYTDTQYF. In nucleotides, the CDR3 is TGTGCCTGGAGAACATCTGCGGGGGGGTACACAGATACGCAGTATTTT.